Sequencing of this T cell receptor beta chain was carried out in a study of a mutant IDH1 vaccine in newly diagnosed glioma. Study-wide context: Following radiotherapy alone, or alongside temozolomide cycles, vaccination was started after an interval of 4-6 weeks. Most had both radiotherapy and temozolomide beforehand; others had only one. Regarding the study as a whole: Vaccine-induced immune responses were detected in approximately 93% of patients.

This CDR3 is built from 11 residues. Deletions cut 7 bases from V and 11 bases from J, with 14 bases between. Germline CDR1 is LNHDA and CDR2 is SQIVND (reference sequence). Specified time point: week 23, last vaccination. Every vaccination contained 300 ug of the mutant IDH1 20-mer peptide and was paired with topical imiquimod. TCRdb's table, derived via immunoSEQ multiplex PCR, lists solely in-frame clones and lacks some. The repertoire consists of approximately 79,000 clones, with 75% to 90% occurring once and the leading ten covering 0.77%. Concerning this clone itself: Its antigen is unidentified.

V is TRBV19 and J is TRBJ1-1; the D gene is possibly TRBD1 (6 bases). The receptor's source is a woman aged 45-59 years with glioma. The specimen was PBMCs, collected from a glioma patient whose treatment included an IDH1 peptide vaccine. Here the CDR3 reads CASIRGHEAFF. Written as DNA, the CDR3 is TGTGCCAGTATACGGGGACATGAGGCTTTCTTT.